The clone carrying this T cell receptor beta chain was seen a single time. Its antigen remains unknown. This record belongs to a study of CD8+ T cells in alopecia areata. Study-wide background: Patients received oral tofacitinib, 5 to 10 mg twice daily, for moderate-to-severe alopecia areata. The protocol delivered tofacitinib for 6 to 18 months, then withdrew it for 6 months. The study, taken as a whole, reports: Tofacitinib yielded significantly lower scalp clonality and fewer expanded CD8+ clones among the top 100. There were many expanded lesional clones persisting in scalp and blood during tofacitinib.

Described treatment: oral pan-JAK inhibitor, 5-10 mg twice daily. After isolation, RNA underwent reverse transcription to generate cDNA as the sequencing template. Here immunoSEQ multiplex PCR was the method, and the copy in TCRdb shows in-frame clones only, minus some. The repertoire has under 200,000 clones, around 59% of them found once; the top ten carry more than 13%. Specimen: CD4+ T cells sorted from blood, collected at week 24, from a patient treated with tofacitinib. The receptor was isolated from a human donor with alopecia areata.

The CDR3 spells CASSYGTGETQYF. The CDR3 DNA reads as TGTGCCAGCAGTTACGGGACAGGGGAGACCCAGTACTTC. The chain carries TRBV6-5 and TRBJ2-5; TRBD1 matches at 9 bases. V was pared by 2 bases and J by 5 bases, with 0 bases of the junction left unmatched. The CDR3 runs to 13 residues. Per germline, CDR1 MNHEY and CDR2 SVGAGI.